These 4 T cell receptor beta chains originate from one sample sequenced in a study of CXCR3-negative and CXCR3-positive naive CD8 T cells. cDNA libraries for TRB were generated by 5' RACE incorporating UMI labels. For each CDR3 protein, TCRdb gives one entry from its re-call of the 5' RACE reads, without DNA. This table holds roughly 8,000 distinct CDR3 sequences. The material sequenced was naive CXCR3- CD8+ T cells from blood. Described subset: CD45RO-CCR7+CD27+CD95- naive CD8+ T cells lacking CXCR3 (TNR3-). These receptors were taken from a human donor in good health. Some clones in this sample may be carry-over from other donors' samples.

This clonotype is identified as medium-sized from frequency. The CDR3 region is CASSYPSASGQEDNEQFF. The genes are TRBV6-2 or TRBV6-3 and TRBJ2-1; checking the TCRdb D call of TRBD2 is not possible without DNA. Germline-derived CDR1 and CDR2 are MNHEY and SVGEGT. The CDR3 consists of 18 residues.

Judged by frequency, this clonotype is medium-sized. The chain couples TRBV9 to TRBJ1-6; TCRdb's D call, TRBD1, is unchecked because there is no DNA. Germline values: CDR1 SGDLS, CDR2 YYNGEE. This CDR3 has 14 amino acids. The CDR3 here is CASTSGILQSPLHF.

The chain couples TRBV19 to TRBJ2-5. This CDR3 spans 15 amino acids. The germline gives CDR1 LNHDA, CDR2 SQIVND (reference sequence). The chain's CDR3 is CASSIEYQTQETQYF.

The chain combines TRBV7-8 with TRBJ2-1; the TCRdb D gene call, TRBD2, has no DNA to confirm it. This CDR3 contains 15 residues. Germline V gene sequence: CDR1 SGHVS, CDR2 FQNEAQ. The CDR3 spells CASSYLAGVVGEQFF.